Detailed here is one T cell receptor (beta chain). Its antigen is unidentified. Peptide-pool stimulation followed by sequencing identified expanded antigen-specific CD4+ clonotypes in the ViraFEST assay. Cells that had been cultured for roughly eleven days were the source of isolated CD4+ T cells. The cohort was immunized with two doses of either the BNT162b2 or mRNA-1273 vaccine. Germline CDR1 is SGHVS and CDR2 is FQNEAQ. V was pared by 0 bases and J by 2 bases, with 4 bases between. The CDR3 contains 13 residues. Sequencing used immunoSEQ multiplex PCR; TCRdb keeps in-frame clones, though not all of them. Seen here are some 35,000 clones, 70% to 85% observed once, and the top ten hold less than 2%. The entry originates in a study of vaccination effects on CD4 cells after COVID-19. Study-wide points: Cross-reaction with common cold coronaviruses was seen in only 1 of 255 vaccine-induced clones from healthy vaccinees. Marked clonal contraction was seen in infection- and vaccine-induced clones late after vaccination.

The sequence was collected from a human donor who received a COVID-19 vaccine. Some clones in this sample may be carry-over from other donors' samples. V usage is TRBV7-8 and J usage is TRBJ2-5; unclear D gene. This material consisted of CD4+ T cells from PBMCs cultured with HCoV-NL63 spike peptides, taken after COVID-19 vaccination. The CDR3 bases are TGTGCCAGCAGCTTAGCGATACAAGAGACCCAGTACTTC. Its protein is CASSLAIQETQYF.